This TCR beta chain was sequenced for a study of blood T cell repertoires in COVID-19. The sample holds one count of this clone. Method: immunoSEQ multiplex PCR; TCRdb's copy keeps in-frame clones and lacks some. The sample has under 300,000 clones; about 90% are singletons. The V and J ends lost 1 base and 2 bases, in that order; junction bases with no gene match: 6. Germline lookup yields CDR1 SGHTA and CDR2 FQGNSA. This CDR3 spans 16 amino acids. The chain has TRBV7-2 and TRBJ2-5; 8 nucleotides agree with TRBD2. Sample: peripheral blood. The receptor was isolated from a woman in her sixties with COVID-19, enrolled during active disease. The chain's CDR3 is CASSLGLGGGQETQYF. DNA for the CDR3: TGTGCCAGCAGCTTAGGGCTTGGCGGGGGGCAAGAGACCCAGTACTTC.